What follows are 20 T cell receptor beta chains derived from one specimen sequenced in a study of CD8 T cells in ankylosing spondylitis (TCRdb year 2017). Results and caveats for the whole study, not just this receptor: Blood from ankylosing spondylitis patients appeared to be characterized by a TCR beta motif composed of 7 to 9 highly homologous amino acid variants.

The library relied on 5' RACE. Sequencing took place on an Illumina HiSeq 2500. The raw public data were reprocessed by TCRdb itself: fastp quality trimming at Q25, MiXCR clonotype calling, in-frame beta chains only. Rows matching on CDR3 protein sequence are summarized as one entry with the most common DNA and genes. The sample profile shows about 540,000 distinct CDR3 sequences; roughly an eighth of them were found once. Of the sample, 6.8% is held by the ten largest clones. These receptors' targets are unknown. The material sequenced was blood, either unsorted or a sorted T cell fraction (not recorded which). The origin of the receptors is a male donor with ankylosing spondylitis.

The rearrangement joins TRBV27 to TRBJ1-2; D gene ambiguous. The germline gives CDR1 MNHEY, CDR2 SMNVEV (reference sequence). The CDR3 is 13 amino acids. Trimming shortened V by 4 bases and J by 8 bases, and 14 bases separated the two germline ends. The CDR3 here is CASSYSDLGGYTF. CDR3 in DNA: TGTGCCAGCAGTTATTCAGACCTCGGGGGCTACACCTTC.

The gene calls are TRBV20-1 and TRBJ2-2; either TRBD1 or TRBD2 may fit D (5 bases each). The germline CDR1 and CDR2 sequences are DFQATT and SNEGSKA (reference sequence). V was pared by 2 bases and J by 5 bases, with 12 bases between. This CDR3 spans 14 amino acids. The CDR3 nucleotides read TGCAGTGCTAGAAGGTCGGGACGAACCGGGGAGCTGTTTTTT. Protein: CSARRSGRTGELFF.

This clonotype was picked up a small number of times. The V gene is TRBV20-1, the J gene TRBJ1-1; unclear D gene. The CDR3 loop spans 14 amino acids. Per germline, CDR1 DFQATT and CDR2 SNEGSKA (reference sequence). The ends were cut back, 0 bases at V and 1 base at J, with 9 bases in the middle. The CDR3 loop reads CSARDLRQNTEAFF. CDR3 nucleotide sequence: TGCAGTGCTAGAGATCTAAGACAGAACACTGAAGCTTTCTTT.

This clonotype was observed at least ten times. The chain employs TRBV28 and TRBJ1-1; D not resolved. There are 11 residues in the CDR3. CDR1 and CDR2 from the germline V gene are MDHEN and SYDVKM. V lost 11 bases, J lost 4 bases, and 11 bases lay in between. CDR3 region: CAGGEGTEAFF. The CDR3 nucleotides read TGTGCCGGTGGGGAAGGCACTGAAGCTTTCTTT.

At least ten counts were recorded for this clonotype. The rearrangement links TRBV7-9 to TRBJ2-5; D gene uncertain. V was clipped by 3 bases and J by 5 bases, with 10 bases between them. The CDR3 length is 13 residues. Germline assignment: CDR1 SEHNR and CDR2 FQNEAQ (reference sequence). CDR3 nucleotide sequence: TGTGCCAGCAGCTTCGAGTACGAGGAGACCCAGTACTTC. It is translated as CASSFEYEETQYF. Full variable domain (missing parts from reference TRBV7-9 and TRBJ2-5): DTGVSQNPRHKITKRGQNVTFRCDPISEHNRLYWYRQTLGQGPEFLTYFQNEAQLEKSRLLSDRFSAERPKGSFSTLEIQRTEQGDSAMYLCASSFEYEETQYFGPGTRLLVL.

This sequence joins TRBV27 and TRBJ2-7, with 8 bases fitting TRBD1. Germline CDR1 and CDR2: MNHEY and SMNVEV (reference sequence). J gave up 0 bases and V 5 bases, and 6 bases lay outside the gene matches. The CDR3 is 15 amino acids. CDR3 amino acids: CASSPDRAPSYEQYF. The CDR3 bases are TGTGCCAGCAGTCCGGACAGGGCCCCCTCCTACGAGCAGTACTTC.

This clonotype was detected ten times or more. The CDR3 DNA reads as TGCGCCAGCAGCTTGAATGGACAGGCCTATAATTCACCCCTCCACTTT. It translates to CASSLNGQAYNSPLHF. The V and J genes are TRBV5-1 and TRBJ1-6, with 7 nucleotides matching TRBD1. The J segment lost 2 bases and the V segment lost 1 base, leaving 3 bases of the junction unmatched. This CDR3 region has 16 residues. The germline V gene encodes CDR1 SGHRS and CDR2 YFSETQ.

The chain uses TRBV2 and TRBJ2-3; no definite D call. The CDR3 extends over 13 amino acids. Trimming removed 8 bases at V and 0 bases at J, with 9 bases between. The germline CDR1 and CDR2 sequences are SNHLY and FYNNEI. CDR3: CASCVTSTDTQYF. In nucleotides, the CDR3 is TGTGCCAGCTGTGTTACTAGCACAGATACGCAGTATTTT.

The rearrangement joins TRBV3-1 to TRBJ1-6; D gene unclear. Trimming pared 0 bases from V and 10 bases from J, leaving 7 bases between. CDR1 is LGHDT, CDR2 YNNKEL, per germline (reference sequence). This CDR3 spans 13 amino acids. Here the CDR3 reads CASSQDLESPLHF. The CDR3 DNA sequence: TGTGCCAGCAGCCAAGATCTCGAGTCACCCCTCCACTTT.

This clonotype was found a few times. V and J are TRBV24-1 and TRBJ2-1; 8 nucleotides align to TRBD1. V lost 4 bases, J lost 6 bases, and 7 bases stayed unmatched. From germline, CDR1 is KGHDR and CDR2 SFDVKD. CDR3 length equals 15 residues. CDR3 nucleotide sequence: TGTGCCACCAGTGAGCCTGACAGGGGTAGCAATGAGCAGTTCTTC. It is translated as CATSEPDRGSNEQFF.

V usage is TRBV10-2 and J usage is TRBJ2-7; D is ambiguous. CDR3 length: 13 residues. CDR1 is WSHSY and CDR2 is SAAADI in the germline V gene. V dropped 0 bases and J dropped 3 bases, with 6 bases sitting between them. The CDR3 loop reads CASSESSSYEQYV. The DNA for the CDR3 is TGCGCCAGCAGTGAGTCGAGTAGCTACGAGCAGTACGTC.

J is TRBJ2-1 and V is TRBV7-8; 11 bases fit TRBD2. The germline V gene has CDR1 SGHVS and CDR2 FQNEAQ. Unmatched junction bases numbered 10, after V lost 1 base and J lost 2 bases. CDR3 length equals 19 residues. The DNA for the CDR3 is TGTGCCAGCAGCTTAGTCCTAGCGGGAGGCCCAGAGGCCTACAATGAGCAGTTCTTC. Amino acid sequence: CASSLVLAGGPEAYNEQFF. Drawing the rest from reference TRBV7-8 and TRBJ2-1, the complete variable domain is GAGVSQSPRYKVAKRGQDVALRCDPISGHVSLFWYQQALGQGPEFLTYFQNEAQLDKSGLPSDRFFAERPEGSVSTLKIQRTQQEDSAVYLCASSLVLAGGPEAYNEQFFGPGTRLTVL.

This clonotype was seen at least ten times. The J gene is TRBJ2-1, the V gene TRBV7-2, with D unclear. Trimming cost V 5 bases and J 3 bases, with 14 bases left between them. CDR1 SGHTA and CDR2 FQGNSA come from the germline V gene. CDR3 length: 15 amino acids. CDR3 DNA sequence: TGTGCCAGCAGCCCTCGGACCGTTTACTACAATGAGCAGTTCTTC. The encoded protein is CASSPRTVYYNEQFF.

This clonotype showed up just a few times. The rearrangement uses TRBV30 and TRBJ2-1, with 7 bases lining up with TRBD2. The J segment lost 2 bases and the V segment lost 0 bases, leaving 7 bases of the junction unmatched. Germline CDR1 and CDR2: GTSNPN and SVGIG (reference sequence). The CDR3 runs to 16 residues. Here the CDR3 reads CAWSVGGSTAYNEQFF. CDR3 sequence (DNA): TGTGCCTGGAGTGTTGGCGGGAGTACCGCCTACAATGAGCAGTTCTTC.

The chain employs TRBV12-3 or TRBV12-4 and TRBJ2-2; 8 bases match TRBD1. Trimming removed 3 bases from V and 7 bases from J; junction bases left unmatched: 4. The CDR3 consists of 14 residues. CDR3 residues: CASSFTGGGGELFF. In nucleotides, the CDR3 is TGTGCCAGCAGTTTCACAGGGGGAGGCGGGGAGCTGTTTTTT.

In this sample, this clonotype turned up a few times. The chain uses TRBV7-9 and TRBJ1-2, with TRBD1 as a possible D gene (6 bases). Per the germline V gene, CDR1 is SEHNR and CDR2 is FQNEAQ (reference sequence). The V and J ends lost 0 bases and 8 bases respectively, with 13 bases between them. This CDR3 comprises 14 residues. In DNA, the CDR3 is TGTGCCAGCAGCTTAGCGGAGACAGGAAGAGGCTACACCTTC. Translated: CASSLAETGRGYTF.

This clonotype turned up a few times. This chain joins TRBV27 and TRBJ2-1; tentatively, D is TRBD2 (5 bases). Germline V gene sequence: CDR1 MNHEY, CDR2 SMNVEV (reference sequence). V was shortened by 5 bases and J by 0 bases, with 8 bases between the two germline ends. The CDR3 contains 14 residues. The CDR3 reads CASSGRDSYNEQFF. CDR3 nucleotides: TGTGCCAGCAGTGGCCGGGACTCCTACAATGAGCAGTTCTTC.

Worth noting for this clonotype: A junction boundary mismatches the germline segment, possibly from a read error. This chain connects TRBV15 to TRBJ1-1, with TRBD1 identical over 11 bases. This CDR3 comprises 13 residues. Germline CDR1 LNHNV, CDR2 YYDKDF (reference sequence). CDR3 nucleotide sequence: TGTGCCACCAGCAACCGGGACAGGGGGGAACTCTTTTTT. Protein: CATSNRDRGELFF.

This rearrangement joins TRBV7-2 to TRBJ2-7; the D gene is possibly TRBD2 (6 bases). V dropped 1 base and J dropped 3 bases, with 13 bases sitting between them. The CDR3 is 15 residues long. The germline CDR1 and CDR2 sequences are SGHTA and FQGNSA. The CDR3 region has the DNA TGTGCCAGCAGCTTAGATGCGGGAACCCACTACGAGCAGTACTTC. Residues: CASSLDAGTHYEQYF.

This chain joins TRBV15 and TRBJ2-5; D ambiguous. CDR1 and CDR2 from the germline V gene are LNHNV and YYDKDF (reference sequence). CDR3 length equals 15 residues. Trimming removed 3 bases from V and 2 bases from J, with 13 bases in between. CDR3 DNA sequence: TGTGCCACCAGCAGGGGCCCCCGAAGGCAAGAGACCCAGTACTTC. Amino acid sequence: CATSRGPRRQETQYF. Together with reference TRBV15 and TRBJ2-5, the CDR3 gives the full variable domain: DAMVIQNPRYQVTQFGKPVTLSCSQTLNHNVMYWYQQKSSQAPKLLFHYYDKDFNNEADTPDNFQSRRPNTSFCFLDIRSPGLGDTAMYLCATSRGPRRQETQYFGPGTRLLVL.